This T cell receptor beta chain appears in the sequencing data of a study of cytomegalovirus exposure and HLA in healthy donors. General study points: HLA allele associations emerged for fewer than 20,000 TCR beta sequences in a later analysis, at 0.05 false discovery rate. According to the study, 150 to 200 TCR beta chains were cytomegalovirus-associated. Later analysis suggested most CMV-associated TCR beta chains were HLA-restricted.

Unrecorded immune exposures were likely, despite nominal health at sampling. PCR employed 60 Vbeta and 13 Jbeta primers. Here immunoSEQ multiplex PCR was the method, and the copy in TCRdb shows in-frame clones only, minus some. The data contain under 75,000 clones, 86% of them seen just once; the ten biggest clones take up 1.5% to 2%. Note on this clone: Its matching antigen is unknown. Other DNA sequences in the sample encode the same CDR3.

The CDR3 has 11 amino acids. The V gene's germline CDR1 is SGHNT and CDR2 YENEEA. V was clipped by 3 bases and J by 4 bases, with 3 bases between them. This TCR came from a woman aged 25 to 45 in good health and CMV-seronegative. Sequenced: PBMCs. The chain recombines TRBV11-3 with TRBJ2-5; D is ambiguous. The chain's CDR3 is CASSFGETQYF. The CDR3 nucleotides read TGTGCCAGCAGCTTCGGAGAGACCCAGTACTTC.